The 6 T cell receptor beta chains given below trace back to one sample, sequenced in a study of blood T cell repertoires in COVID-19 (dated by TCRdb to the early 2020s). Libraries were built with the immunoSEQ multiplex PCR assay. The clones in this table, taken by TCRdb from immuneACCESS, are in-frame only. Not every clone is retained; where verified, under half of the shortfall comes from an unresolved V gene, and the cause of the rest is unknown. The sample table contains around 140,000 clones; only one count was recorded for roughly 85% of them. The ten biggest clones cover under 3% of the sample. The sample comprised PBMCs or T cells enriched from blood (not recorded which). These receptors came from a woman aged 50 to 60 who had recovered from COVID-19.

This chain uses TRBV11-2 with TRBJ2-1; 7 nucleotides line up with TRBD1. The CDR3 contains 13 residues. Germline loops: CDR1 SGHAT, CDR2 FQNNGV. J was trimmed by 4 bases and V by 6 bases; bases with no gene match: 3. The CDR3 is CASRFRGYNEQFF. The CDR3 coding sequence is TGTGCCAGCAGATTCAGGGGGTACAATGAGCAGTTCTTC.

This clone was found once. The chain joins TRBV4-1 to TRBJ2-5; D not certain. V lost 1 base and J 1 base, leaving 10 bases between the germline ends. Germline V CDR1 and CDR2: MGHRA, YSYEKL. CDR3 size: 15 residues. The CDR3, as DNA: TGCGCCAGCAGCCAAGTGTCAATTAGCCAAGAGACCCAGTACTTC. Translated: CASSQVSISQETQYF.

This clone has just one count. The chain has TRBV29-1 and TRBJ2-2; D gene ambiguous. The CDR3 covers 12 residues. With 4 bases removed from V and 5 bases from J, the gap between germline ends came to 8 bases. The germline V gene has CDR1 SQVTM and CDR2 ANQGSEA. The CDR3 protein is CSVAPITGELFF. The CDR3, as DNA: TGCAGCGTTGCCCCTATAACCGGGGAGCTGTTTTTT.

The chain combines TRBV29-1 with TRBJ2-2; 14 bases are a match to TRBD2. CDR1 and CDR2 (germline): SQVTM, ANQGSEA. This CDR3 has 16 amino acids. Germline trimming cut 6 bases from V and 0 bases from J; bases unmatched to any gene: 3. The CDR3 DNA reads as TGCAGCGTCGGGACTAGCGGGGGAGCGAACACCGGGGAGCTGTTTTTT. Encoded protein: CSVGTSGGANTGELFF.

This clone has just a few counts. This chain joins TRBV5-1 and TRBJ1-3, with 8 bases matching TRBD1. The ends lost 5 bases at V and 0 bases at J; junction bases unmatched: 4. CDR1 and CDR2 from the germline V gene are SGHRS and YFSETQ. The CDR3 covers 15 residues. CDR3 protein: CASRMDRVSGNTIYF. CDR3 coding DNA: TGCGCCAGCAGGATGGACAGGGTCTCTGGAAACACCATATATTTT.

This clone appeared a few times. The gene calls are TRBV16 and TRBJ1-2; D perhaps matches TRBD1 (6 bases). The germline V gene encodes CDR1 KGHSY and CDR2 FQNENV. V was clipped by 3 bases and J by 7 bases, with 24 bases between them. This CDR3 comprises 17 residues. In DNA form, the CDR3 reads TGTGCCAGCAGCCACGCAATGGAAGGGGGGGGTAGGAGTGGCTACACCTTC. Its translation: CASSHAMEGGGRSGYTF.